The rows below give T cell receptor beta chains drawn from one sample of a study of CD8+CD57+ T cells in acquired aplastic anemia. MiXCR was run by TCRdb on the reads, yielding one entry per CDR3 protein. Here the sample spans 200,000 to 300,000 distinct CDR3 sequences, about 44% being singletons. The sequencing input was sorted CD4+, CD8+, or CD8+CD57+ T cells (not recorded which) from PBMCs. These receptors were taken from a human donor with aplastic anemia. The CDR3 runs from the conserved cysteine through the conserved F or W. The order of the fields is CDR3 DNA, CDR3 protein, clone size, D gene, J gene, V gene. The D gene is left open where the match is weak. The size field is filled for only some rows; it gives once, few, many or a size class.

TGTGCCACCAGTACAGGGGGCCAGAACGAGCAGTACTTC CATSTGGQNEQYF NA TRBD1 TRBJ2-7 TRBV10-3
TGTGCCATCAGTGCGCGGGGACCAACCCGGTACGAGCAGTACTTC CAISARGPTRYEQYF NA NA TRBJ2-7 TRBV10-3
TGTGCCAGCAGTGCGGGGCGCCGTGAAAAACTGTTTTTT CASSAGRREKLFF many NA TRBJ1-4 TRBV12-3/TRBV12-4
TGTGCCAGCAGCCCGAAGAGGGGGATCGGGGCCAACGTCCTGACTTTC CASSPKRGIGANVLTF many NA TRBJ2-6 TRBV9
TGTGCCAGCAGCCCTGACACGGGAGGAGATACGCAGTATTTT CASSPDTGGDTQYF NA TRBD2 TRBJ2-3 TRBV7-8
TGCGCCAGCACAATAGACAGGGAGGGCAATGAGCAGTTCTTC CASTIDREGNEQFF many NA TRBJ2-1 TRBV4-1
TGTGCCAGCAGCGAGAGACTAGCGGGCACAGATACGCAGTATTTT CASSERLAGTDTQYF many TRBD2 TRBJ2-3 TRBV7-8
TGTGCCGGTAGTCCTCCTGGGATTGAAGCTTTCTTT CAGSPPGIEAFF NA NA TRBJ1-1 TRBV19
TGCGCCAGCAGCCAAGATAGGACGCAAGATACGCAGTATTTT CASSQDRTQDTQYF many NA TRBJ2-3 TRBV4-1
TGTGCCAGCAGTTTGTCGTCAGGGACCCCTGAAGCTTTCTTT CASSLSSGTPEAFF many NA TRBJ1-1 TRBV2
TGTGCCAGTAGACAGGCGGATAATTCACCCCTCCACTTT CASRQADNSPLHF NA NA TRBJ1-6 TRBV19
TGTGCCAGCAGCTTAGAAGATCGCGGAGGGTACGAGCAGTACTTC CASSLEDRGGYEQYF many NA TRBJ2-7 TRBV7-6
TGTGCCAGTAGTCTCCCAGGGAGCATCTATAATTCACCCCTCCACTTT CASSLPGSIYNSPLHF few NA TRBJ1-6 TRBV19
TGTGCCAGCAGTTACTCGGACAGGGTGGGTTCACCCCTCCACTTT CASSYSDRVGSPLHF NA TRBD1 TRBJ1-6 TRBV6-1
TGTGCCAGCAGTTGGGGCGGGGAGAGCTCCTACGAGCAGTACTTC CASSWGGESSYEQYF few NA TRBJ2-7 TRBV27
TGTGCCAGTAGTACCTACAGGGGGCGGGATGAGCAGTTCTTC CASSTYRGRDEQFF NA TRBD1 TRBJ2-1 TRBV19
TGTGCCAGCAGCCTAAATTCACAGGGCGAGCAGTACTTC CASSLNSQGEQYF few NA TRBJ2-7 TRBV7-3
TGTGCCGTCGCGCAGGGGGCGCGGAATTCACCCCTCCACTTT CAVAQGARNSPLHF once TRBD1 TRBJ1-6 TRBV10-3
TGTGCCAGCAGCTTATCTATGAGCTCCTACAATGAGCAGTTCTTC CASSLSMSSYNEQFF many NA TRBJ2-1 TRBV7-3
TGTGCCAGCAGCCCAAAGGGTCCCTACGAGCAGTACTTC CASSPKGPYEQYF NA NA TRBJ2-7 TRBV7-9